This T cell receptor (beta chain) emerged from a study of blood T cell repertoires in COVID-19. Germline values: CDR1 SGHNT, CDR2 YYREEE (reference sequence). The CDR3 length is 17 residues. The trim removed 3 bases at V and 1 base at J, leaving 8 bases unmatched. Assay used: immunoSEQ multiplex PCR; TCRdb lists only in-frame clones, some missing. The profile shows about 85,000 clones, approximately 84% of them singletons. The source material was peripheral blood. The chain employs TRBV5-4 and TRBJ2-2, with TRBD1 matching over 8 bases. The receptor's source is a human donor in a cohort sampled during active COVID-19. CDR3 sequence: CASSSVLQGGNTGELFF. Written as DNA, the CDR3 is TGTGCCAGCAGCTCCGTATTACAGGGGGGGAACACCGGGGAGCTGTTTTTT. The complete variable domain, with remaining parts taken from reference TRBV5-4 and TRBJ2-2, reads ETGVTQSPTHLIKTRGQQVTLRCSSQSGHNTVSWYQQALGQGPQFIFQYYREEENGRGNFPPRFSGLQFPNYSSELNVNALELDDSALYLCASSSVLQGGNTGELFFGEGSRLTVL.